The sample holds one count of the clone carrying this TCR beta chain. This sample is drawn from a study of cytomegalovirus exposure and HLA in healthy donors. This CDR3 comprises 16 residues. The PCR ran on 60 Vbeta and 13 Jbeta primers. Here immunoSEQ multiplex PCR was the method, and the copy in TCRdb shows in-frame clones only, minus some. The sample yields 160,000 or so clones, 65% to 75% seen once. This receptor was identified in a human donor in good health. The material sequenced was PBMCs. The chain combines TRBV1 with TRBJ2-7; TRBD1 is taken as the D call from the table, unchecked against the DNA. TRBV1 is a listed pseudogene. The CDR3 protein is CTSSQEITAGIHEQYF. CDR3 bases: TGCACCAGCAGCCAAGAGATAACCGCAGGCATCCACGAGCAGTACTTC.